This TCR beta chain was identified during a study of patients and donors after allogeneic stem cell transplantation. The CDR3 totals 15 residues. V was pared by 6 bases and J by 0 bases, with 6 bases of the junction left unmatched. Germline V gene lookup returns CDR1 SNHLY and CDR2 FYNNEI. This clonotype was seen only a few times. TCRdb fed the RT-PCR reads into MiXCR, producing one record per CDR3 protein. The data hold about a million distinct CDR3 sequences, with 15% to 20% observed a single time. The chain links TRBV2 to TRBJ2-3; 7 bases align to TRBD1. Sequenced input: blood, either unsorted or a sorted T cell fraction (not recorded which). The TCR comes from a human donor who was either an allogeneic HSCT recipient or a stem cell or donor lymphocyte infusion donor (not recorded which). It is not recorded whose cells these are; they may come from a transplant donor. CDR3 sequence (DNA): TGTGCCAGCAGCGTCGGGGACAGAAGCACAGATACGCAGTATTTT. It translates to CASSVGDRSTDTQYF.